The clone carrying this TCR beta chain occurred a few times. What it recognizes is unknown. These data originate in a study of naive and memory T cell subsets. General study findings and limits: A few larger clonotypes appeared in naive repertoires, especially CD8, possibly memory cells re-expressing CD45RA. No ground truth validated the naive and memory repertoire findings.

The beta constant-region primer was an equimolar mix of two oligonucleotides covering TRBC1 and TRBC2. Ligated cDNA was amplified by four rounds of PCR with nested alpha and beta constant-region primers and SP2. TCRdb recomputed calls from the UMI-ligation and nested PCR reads with MiXCR, one row per CDR3 protein. The sample includes approximately 150,000 distinct CDR3 sequences, about a fifth of them seen just once. The sequenced sample was naive CD8+ T cells from blood. The receptor comes from a human donor in good health.

The CDR3: CASSLPGGVEQYF. The CDR3 region has the DNA TGTGCCAGCAGTTTACCCGGGGGGGTCGAGCAGTACTTC. The V and J genes are TRBV27 and TRBJ2-7; TRBD2 agrees at 8 bases. The trim removed 2 bases at V and 6 bases at J, leaving 3 bases unmatched. This CDR3 spans 13 amino acids. Germline V gene lookup returns CDR1 MNHEY and CDR2 SMNVEV (reference sequence).